Each of the 3 T cell receptor beta chains below was sequenced from the same sample in a study of Graves' ophthalmopathy and Graves' hyperthyroidism (dated by TCRdb to 2016 to 2019). The sample was run on an Illumina HiSeq 2000. For repertoire sequencing, the TCR beta CDR3 regions were amplified from RNA transcripts. A first-round RT-PCR used HTBI primers with the Qiagen OneStep RT-PCR kit, followed by a second-round multiplex PCR, size selection and purification. TCRdb's own reprocessing of the public reads used fastp at Q25 and MiXCR and kept productive beta chains. Here each entry gathers all rows of one CDR3 protein and keeps the most common genes and DNA. For this sample there are 170,000 or so distinct CDR3 sequences; over 35% appear just once. Roughly 5.2% of the sample rests with the top ten. The sequencing input was peripheral blood. Receptor source: a woman in her forties with Graves' ophthalmopathy. Donor details come from another sample of the same person, matched by shared clones.

This clonotype showed up many times. The chain couples TRBV6-1 to TRBJ2-7; D is unclear. The CDR3 is 11 residues long. Germline values: CDR1 MNHNS, CDR2 SASEGT. The germline V and J ends were trimmed by 4 bases and 5 bases, with 6 bases remaining between them. The CDR3 DNA reads TGTGCCAGCAGTGTCGTGGACGAGCAGTACTTC. Translating it yields CASSVVDEQYF.

Many counts were recorded for this clonotype. The chain joins TRBV12-3 or TRBV12-4 to TRBJ1-1; possible D gene TRBD1, 6 bases. The V and J ends lost 5 bases and 7 bases respectively, with 14 bases between them. The CDR3 totals 13 residues. The DNA for the CDR3 is TGTGCCAGCAGTCCGCGGACAGTTGGTGAAGCTTTCTTT. Translation gives CASSPRTVGEAFF.

Many counts were recorded for this clonotype. CDR3 nucleotides: TGTGCCAGCAGCCGATTCCGGACTAGCATAAAAGAGACCCAGTACTTC. Translating gives CASSRFRTSIKETQYF. The V and J genes are TRBV14 and TRBJ2-5; TRBD2 aligns across 8 bases. CDR1 is SGHDN and CDR2 is FVKESK in the germline V gene. The CDR3 totals 16 residues. V was pared by 4 bases and J by 3 bases, with 10 bases of the junction left unmatched.